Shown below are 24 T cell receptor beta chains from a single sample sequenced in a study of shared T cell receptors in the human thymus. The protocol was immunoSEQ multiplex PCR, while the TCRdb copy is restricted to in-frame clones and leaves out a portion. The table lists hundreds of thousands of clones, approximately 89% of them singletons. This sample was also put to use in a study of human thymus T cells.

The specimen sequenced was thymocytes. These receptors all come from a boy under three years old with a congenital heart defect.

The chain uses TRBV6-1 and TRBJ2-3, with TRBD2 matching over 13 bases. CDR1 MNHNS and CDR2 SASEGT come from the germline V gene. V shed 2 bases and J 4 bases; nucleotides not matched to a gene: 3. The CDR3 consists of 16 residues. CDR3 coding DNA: TGTGCCAGCAGTGAATGGGGACTAGCGGGGTCAGATACGCAGTATTTT. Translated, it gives CASSEWGLAGSDTQYF.

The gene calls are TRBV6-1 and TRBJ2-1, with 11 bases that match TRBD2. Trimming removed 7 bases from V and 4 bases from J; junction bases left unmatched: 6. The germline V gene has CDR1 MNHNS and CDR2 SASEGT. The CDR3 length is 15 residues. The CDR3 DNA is TGTGCCAGCACCCTACTAGCGGGGGAGTACAATGAGCAGTTCTTC. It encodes CASTLLAGEYNEQFF.

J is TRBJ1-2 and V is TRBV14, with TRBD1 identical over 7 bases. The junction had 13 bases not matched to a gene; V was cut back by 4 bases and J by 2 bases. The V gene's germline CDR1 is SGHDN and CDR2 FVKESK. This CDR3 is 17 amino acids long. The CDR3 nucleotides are TGTGCCAGCAGCCGCTCAATACAGGGGCTAAGGAACTATGGCTACACCTTC. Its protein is CASSRSIQGLRNYGYTF.

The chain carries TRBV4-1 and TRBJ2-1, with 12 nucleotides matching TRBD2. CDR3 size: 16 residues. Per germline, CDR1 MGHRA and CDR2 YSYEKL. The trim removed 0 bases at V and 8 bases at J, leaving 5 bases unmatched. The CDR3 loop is CASSQELAGGFDEQFF. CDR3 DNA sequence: TGCGCCAGCAGCCAAGAACTAGCGGGAGGCTTCGATGAGCAGTTCTTC.

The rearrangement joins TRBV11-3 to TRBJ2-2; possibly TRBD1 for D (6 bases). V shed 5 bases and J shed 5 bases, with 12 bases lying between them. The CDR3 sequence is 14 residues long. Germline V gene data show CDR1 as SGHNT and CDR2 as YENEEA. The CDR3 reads CASSETQGTGELFF. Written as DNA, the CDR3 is TGTGCCAGCAGCGAGACACAGGGTACCGGGGAGCTGTTTTTT.

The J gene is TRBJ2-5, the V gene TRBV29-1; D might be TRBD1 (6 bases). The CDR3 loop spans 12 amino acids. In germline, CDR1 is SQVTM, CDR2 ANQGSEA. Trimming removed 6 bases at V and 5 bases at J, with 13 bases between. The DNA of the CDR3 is TGCAGCGTACAAACAGGGCGCGAGACCCAGTACTTC. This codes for CSVQTGRETQYF.

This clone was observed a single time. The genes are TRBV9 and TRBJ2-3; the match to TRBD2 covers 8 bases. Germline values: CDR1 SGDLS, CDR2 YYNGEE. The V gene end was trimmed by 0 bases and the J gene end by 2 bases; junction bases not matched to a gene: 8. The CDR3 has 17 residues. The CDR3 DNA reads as TGTGCCAGCAGCGTAGCCCCACAGCGGGGGTACACAGATACGCAGTATTTT. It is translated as CASSVAPQRGYTDTQYF.

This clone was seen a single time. The CDR3, as DNA: TGTGCCAGCAGCGTAGAGAGGGGGGACAGGGAAGAAGGAAACACCATATATTTT. Amino acid sequence: CASSVERGDREEGNTIYF. This chain uses TRBV9 with TRBJ1-3; 9 nucleotides align to TRBD1. This CDR3 comprises 18 residues. Trimming removed 0 bases from V and 4 bases from J; junction bases left unmatched: 11. Germline V gene data show CDR1 as SGDLS and CDR2 as YYNGEE. Drawing the rest from reference TRBV9 and TRBJ1-3, the complete variable domain is DSGVTQTPKHLITATGQRVTLRCSPRSGDLSVYWYQQSLDQGLQFLIQYYNGEERAKGNILERFSAQQFPDLHSELNLSSLELGDSALYFCASSVERGDREEGNTIYFGEGSWLTVV.

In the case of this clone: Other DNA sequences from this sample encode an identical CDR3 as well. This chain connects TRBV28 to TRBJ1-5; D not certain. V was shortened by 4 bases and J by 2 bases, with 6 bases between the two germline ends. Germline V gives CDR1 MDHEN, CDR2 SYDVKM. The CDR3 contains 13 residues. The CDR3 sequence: CASSSGGNQPQHF. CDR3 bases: TGTGCCAGCAGTTCGGGTGGCAATCAGCCCCAGCATTTT.

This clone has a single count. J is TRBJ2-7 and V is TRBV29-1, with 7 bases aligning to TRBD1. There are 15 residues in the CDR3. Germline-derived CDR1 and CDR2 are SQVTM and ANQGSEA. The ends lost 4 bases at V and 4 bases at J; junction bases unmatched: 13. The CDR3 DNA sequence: TGCAGCGTTGGGACCTTTCGGACAGGAGAGTACGAGCAGTACTTC. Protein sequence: CSVGTFRTGEYEQYF.

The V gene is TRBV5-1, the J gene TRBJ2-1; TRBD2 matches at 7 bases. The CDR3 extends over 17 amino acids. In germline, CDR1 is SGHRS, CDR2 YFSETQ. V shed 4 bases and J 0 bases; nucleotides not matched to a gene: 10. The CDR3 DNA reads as TGCGCCAGCAGCCCAGGACTAGACCCAGGCTCCTACAATGAGCAGTTCTTC. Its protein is CASSPGLDPGSYNEQFF.

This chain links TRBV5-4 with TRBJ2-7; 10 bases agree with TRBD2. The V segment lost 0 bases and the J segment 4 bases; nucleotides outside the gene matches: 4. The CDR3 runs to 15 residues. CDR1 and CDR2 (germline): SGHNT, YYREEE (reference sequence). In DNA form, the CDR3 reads TGTGCCAGCAGCTTGGCAGGGACTAGCGTATACGAGCAGTACTTC. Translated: CASSLAGTSVYEQYF.

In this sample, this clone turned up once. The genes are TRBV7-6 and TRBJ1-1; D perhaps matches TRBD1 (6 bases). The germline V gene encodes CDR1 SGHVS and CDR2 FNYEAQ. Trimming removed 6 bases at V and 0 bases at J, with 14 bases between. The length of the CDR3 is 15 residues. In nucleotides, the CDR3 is TGTGCCAGCAGTCCCCCCCAGGGGTTGAACACTGAAGCTTTCTTT. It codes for CASSPPQGLNTEAFF.

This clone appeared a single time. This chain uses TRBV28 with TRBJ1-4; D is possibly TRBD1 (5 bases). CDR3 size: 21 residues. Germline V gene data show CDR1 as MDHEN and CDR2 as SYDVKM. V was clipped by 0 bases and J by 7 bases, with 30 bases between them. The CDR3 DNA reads TGTGCCAGCAGTTTATGCTCGGGGGGTTTTCTAGGGGCACACGAGATTGAAAAACTGTTTTTT. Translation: CASSLCSGGFLGAHEIEKLFF.

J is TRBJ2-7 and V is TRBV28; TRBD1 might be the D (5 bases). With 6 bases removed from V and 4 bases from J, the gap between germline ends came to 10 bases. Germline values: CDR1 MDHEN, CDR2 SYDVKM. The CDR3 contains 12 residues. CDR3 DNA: TGTGCCAGCAGCAAGGACAAATACGAGCAGTACTTC. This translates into CASSKDKYEQYF.

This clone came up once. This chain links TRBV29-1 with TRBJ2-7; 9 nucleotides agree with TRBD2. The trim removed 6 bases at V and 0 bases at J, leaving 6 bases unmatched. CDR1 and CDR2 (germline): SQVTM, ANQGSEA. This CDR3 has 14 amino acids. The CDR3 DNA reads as TGCAGCGTGAAGATAGCGGGGGACTCCTACGAGCAGTACTTC. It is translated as CSVKIAGDSYEQYF.

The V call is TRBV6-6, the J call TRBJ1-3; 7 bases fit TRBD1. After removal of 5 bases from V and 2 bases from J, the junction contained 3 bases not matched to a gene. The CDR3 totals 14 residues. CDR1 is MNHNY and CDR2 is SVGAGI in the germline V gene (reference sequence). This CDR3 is CASSQGETGNTIYF. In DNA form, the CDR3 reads TGTGCCAGCAGTCAGGGGGAAACTGGAAACACCATATATTTT.

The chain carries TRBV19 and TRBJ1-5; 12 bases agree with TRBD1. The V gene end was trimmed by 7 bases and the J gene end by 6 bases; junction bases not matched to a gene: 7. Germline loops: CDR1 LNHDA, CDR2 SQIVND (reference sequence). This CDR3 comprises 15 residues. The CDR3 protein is CASTGTGGGSQPQHF. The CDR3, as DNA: TGTGCCAGTACTGGGACAGGGGGCGGAAGTCAGCCCCAGCATTTT.

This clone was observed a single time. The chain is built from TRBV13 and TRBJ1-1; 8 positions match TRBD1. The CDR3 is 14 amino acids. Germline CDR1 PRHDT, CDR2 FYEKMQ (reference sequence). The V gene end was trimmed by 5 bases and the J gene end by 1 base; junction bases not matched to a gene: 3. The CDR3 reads CASSPGQGNTEAFF. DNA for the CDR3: TGTGCCAGCAGCCCCGGACAGGGGAACACTGAAGCTTTCTTT. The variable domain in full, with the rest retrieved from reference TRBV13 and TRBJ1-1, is AAGVIQSPRHLIKEKRETATLKCYPIPRHDTVYWYQQGPGQDPQFLISFYEKMQSDKGSIPDRFSAQQFSDYHSELNMSSLELGDSALYFCASSPGQGNTEAFFGQGTRLTVV.

Here the CDR3 reads CASSLVSGGDTEAFF. Written as DNA, the CDR3 is TGTGCCAGCAGCTTGGTGAGCGGGGGGGACACTGAAGCTTTCTTT. The chain couples TRBV5-4 to TRBJ1-1; D might be TRBD1 (5 bases). CDR1 is SGHNT, CDR2 YYREEE, per germline (reference sequence). CDR3 length: 15 amino acids. V lost 0 bases and J lost 3, with 12 bases in between.

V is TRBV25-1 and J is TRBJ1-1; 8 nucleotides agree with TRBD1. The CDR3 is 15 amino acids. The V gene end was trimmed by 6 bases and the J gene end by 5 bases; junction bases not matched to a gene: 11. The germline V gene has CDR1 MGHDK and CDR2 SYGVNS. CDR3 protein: CASRPRDRLGTEAFF. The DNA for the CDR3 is TGTGCCAGCAGACCGAGGGACAGGCTAGGGACTGAAGCTTTCTTT.

Written as DNA, the CDR3 is TGTGCCAGCAGTGTCAGGGGGTTTGCCTACACCTTC. It is translated as CASSVRGFAYTF. V and J are TRBV6-1 and TRBJ1-2; 7 bases fit TRBD1. Germline values: CDR1 MNHNS, CDR2 SASEGT. The junction had 6 bases not matched to a gene; V was cut back by 4 bases and J by 10 bases. The CDR3 is made up of 12 amino acids.

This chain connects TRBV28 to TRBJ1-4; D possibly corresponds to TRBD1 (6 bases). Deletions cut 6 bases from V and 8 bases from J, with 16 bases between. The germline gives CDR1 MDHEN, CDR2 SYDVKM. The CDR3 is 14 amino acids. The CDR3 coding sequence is TGTGCCAGCAGCCCGTTATGGGACAAGGAAAAACTGTTTTTT. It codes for CASSPLWDKEKLFF.

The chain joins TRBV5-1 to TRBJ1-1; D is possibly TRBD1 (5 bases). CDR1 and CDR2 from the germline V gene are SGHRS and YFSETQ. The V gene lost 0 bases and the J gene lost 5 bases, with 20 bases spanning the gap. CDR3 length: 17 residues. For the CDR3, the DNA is TGCGCCAGCAGCTTGGGGGACTCCCCGGGGGTCTTAACTGAAGCTTTCTTT. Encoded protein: CASSLGDSPGVLTEAFF. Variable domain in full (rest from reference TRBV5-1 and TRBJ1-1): KAGVTQTPRYLIKTRGQQVTLSCSPISGHRSVSWYQQTPGQGLQFLFEYFSETQRNKGNFPGRFSGRQFSNSRSEMNVSTLELGDSALYLCASSLGDSPGVLTEAFFGQGTRLTVV.